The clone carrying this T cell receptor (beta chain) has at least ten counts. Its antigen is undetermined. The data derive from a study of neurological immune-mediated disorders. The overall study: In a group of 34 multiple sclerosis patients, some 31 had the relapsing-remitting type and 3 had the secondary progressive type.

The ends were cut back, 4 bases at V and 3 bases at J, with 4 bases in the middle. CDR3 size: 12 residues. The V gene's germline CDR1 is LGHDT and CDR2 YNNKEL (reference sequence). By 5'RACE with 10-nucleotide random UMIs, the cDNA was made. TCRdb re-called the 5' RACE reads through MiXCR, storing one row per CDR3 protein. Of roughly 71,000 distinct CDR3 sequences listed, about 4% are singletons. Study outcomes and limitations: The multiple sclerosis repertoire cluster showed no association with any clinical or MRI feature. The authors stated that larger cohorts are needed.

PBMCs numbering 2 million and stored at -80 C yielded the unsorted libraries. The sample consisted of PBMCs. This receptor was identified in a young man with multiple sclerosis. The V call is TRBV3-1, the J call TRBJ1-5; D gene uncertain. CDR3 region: CASSRNNQPQHF. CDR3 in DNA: TGTGCCAGCAGCCGCAACAATCAGCCCCAGCATTTT. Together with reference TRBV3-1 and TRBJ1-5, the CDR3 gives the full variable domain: DTAVSQTPKYLVTQMGNDKSIKCEQNLGHDTMYWYKQDSKKFLKIMFSYNNKELIINETVPNRFSPKSPDKAHLNLHINSLELGDSAVYFCASSRNNQPQHFGDGTRLSIL.